This TCR beta chain was profiled in a study of blood T cell repertoires in COVID-19 (dated by TCRdb to about 2020). General notes on the study: Samples covering the acute and convalescent phases of COVID-19 were provided by collaborators in the United States, Italy and Spain. The material from the prospective study consisted of cDNA or gDNA derived from T cells, B-cell-depleted T cells, or PBMCs. Subjects who had been exposed to COVID-19, were actively infected with it, or had recovered from it provided the deeply sampled blood TCRbeta repertoires that made up the dataset. The repertoires were released in a freely available public database meant as a resource for research on the immune response to SARS-CoV-2. The samples were drawn from two sources: the first 160 participants of the ongoing ImmuneRACE study, and 1,254 subjects contributed by 6 global collaborators. Nearly every sample came with metadata listing a de-identified subject ID, COVID-19 status, age in years and sex. HLA class I and class II types, where available, came from metadata supplied by the sample provider rather than from assay-based typing. Overall results and qualifications from the work: The quantity of clinical and demographic metadata differed by source and by participant and was supplied without curation.

Comments on this clone: Its antigen is unknown. Base qualities are not recorded, but no much larger clone differs from it by a single base.

At one collaborating source in Seattle, patients were enrolled during active infection and were followed longitudinally through the course of disease. Each collaborating institution followed its own protocols to collect whole blood in K2EDTA tubes. Collaborator samples were shipped for TCRbeta analysis as frozen whole blood, isolated PBMCs, or DNA extracted from either sample type. TCRbeta CDR3 regions were amplified from genomic DNA using the immunoSEQ Assay, a bias-controlled multiplex PCR. The authors' pipeline ran thus. The number of nucleated cells in each sample was estimated from the amplification of reference gene primers within the assay. To quantify the absolute abundance of each unique TCRbeta CDR3 rearrangement, sequence reads were collapsed and filtered. For each sample, productive Simpson clonality was calculated by taking the square root of Simpson's diversity index across productive rearrangements. In its TCRdb copy, this immuneACCESS table keeps in-frame sequences only and misses some clones. Where compared with another copy, unresolved V genes explain less than half of these, and the others have no known cause. V, J and clone size are taken as reported in that table, and D and trimming were inferred from the DNA itself. The sample table contains approximately 300,000 clones; only one count was recorded for 90% of them. The ten largest clones add up to approximately 7.5% of the sample.

Its CDR3 holds 14 amino acids, cysteine through phenylalanine. The DNA shown is the 42-base CDR3, in frame from base 1. CDR1 and CDR2 are drawn from the germline V gene: SGHDT, YYEEEE. Trimming takes 5 bases from V and 3 bases from J, and the germline ends sit 14 bases apart. The chain is made from TRBV5-6 and TRBJ1-1; tentative D gene TRBD1, with 5 bases matching. The sample consisted of peripheral blood. This receptor was obtained from a woman in her thirties with COVID-19, enrolled during active disease. The nucleotides read TGTGCCAGCAGTCCAGGGAGGCCATACACTGAAGCTTTCTTT. Protein translation: CASSPGRPYTEAFF.